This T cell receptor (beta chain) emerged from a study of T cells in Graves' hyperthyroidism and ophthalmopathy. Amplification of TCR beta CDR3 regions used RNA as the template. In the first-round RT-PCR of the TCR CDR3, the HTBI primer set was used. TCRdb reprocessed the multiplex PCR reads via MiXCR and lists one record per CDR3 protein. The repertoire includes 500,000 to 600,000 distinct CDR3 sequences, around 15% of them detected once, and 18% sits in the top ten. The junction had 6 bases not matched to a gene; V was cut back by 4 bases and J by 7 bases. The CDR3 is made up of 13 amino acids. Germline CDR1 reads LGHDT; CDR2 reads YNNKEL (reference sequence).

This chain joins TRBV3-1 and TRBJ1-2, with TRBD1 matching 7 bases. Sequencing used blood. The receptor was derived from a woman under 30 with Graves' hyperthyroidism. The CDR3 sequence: CASSLGTAIGYTF. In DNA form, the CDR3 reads TGTGCCAGCAGCCTCGGGACAGCGATTGGCTACACCTTC.